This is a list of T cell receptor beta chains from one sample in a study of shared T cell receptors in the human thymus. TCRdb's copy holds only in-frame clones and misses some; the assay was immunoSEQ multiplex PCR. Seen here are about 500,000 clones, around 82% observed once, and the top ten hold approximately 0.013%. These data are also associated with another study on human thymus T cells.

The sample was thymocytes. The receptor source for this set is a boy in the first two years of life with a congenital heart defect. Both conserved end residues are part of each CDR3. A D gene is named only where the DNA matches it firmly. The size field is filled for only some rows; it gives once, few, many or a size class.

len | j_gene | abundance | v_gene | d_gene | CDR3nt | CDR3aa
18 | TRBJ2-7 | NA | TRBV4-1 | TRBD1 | TGCGCCAGCAGCCAGTCCCCCCCGGGACAGAGTTTGTTTTACGAGCAGTACTTC | CASSQSPPGQSLFYEQYF
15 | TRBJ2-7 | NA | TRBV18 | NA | TGTGCCAGCTCTGGAGGCGGGGCAGGCCCCTACGAGCAGTACTTC | CASSGGGAGPYEQYF
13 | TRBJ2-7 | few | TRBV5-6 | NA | TGTGCCAGCAGCGTGCGAGCCCTGCCCGAGCAGTACTTC | CASSVRALPEQYF
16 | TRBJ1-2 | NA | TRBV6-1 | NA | TGTGCCAGCAGTGAAGCGTTAAGGGCGGGCCACTATGGCTACACCTTC | CASSEALRAGHYGYTF
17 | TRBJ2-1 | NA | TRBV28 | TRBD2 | TGTGCCAGCATTAACAACCCCGGGAGGGCCGTAGCCAATGAGCAGTTCTTC | CASINNPGRAVANEQFF
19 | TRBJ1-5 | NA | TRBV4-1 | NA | TGCGCCAGCAGCCAAGAGCCCTCCCTGAGGGGGTATAGCAATCAGCCCCAGCATTTT | CASSQEPSLRGYSNQPQHF
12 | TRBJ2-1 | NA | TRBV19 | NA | TGTGCCAGTAGTATGGCTCAGAGGAACCAGTTCTTC | CASSMAQRNQFF
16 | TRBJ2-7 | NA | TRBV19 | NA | TGTGCCAGTAGTATTGGAGACAGGATGAGCTCCTACGAGCAGTACTTC | CASSIGDRMSSYEQYF
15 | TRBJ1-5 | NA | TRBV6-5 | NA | TGTGCCAGCAGCCCTGGGAGGGCGACGAATCAGCCCCAGCATTTT | CASSPGRATNQPQHF
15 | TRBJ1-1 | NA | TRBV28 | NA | TGTGCCAGCAGTTTACAATCCAGCGACCACACTGAAGCTTTCTTT | CASSLQSSDHTEAFF
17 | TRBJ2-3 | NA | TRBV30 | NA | TGTGCCTGGAGTGACTCCAGCTTAGCCATTAGCACAGATACGCAGTATTTT | CAWSDSSLAISTDTQYF
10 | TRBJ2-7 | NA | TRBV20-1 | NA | TGCAGTGCTAGAATGAGCGAGCAGTACTTC | CSARMSEQYF
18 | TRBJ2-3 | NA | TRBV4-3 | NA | TGCGCCAGCAGCCAAGATCGCAGGTCTTCATTTAGCACAGATACGCAGTATTTT | CASSQDRRSSFSTDTQYF
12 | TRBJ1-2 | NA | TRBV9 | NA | TGTGCCAGCAGCCAGTGGGGGGGTGGCTACACCTTC | CASSQWGGGYTF
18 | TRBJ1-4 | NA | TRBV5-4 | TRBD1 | TGTGCCAGCAGCTTGGGGGACAGGGGAACTCAAACTAATGAAAAACTGTTTTTT | CASSLGDRGTQTNEKLFF